This T cell receptor (beta chain) is from a study of blood T cell repertoires in COVID-19. Study as a whole: Researchers got acute and convalescent COVID-19 samples from the United States, Italy and Spain. PBMCs, B-cell-depleted T cells, or T cells were the source of the cDNA or gDNA that made up the material.

V trimming: 4 bases; J trimming: 0 bases; junction bases outside the gene matches: 8. Germline-derived CDR1 and CDR2 are MGHRA and YSYEKL. The CDR3 loop spans 17 amino acids. In the original analysis: Amplified reference gene primers provided the basis for estimating nucleated cell counts. TCRdb keeps only in-frame clones here, not all; method: immunoSEQ multiplex PCR. For V, J and clone size, that table is used; D and trimming come from the DNA. Of approximately 61,000 clones listed, approximately 80% are singletons. V is TRBV4-1 and J is TRBJ2-7; TRBD2 matches at 11 bases. The sequence was collected from a man aged 65-85 years with acute or convalescent COVID-19. The sample taken for sequencing was peripheral blood. The CDR3 nucleotides are TGCGCCAGCAGCCTCCTAGCGGGGGGCTCCATCTCCTACGAGCAGTACTTC. Translation: CASSLLAGGSISYEQYF.